One sample yielded the 31 T cell receptor beta chains listed below, sequenced in a study of blood T cell repertoires in COVID-19. Profiled with immunoSEQ multiplex PCR; TCRdb holds only in-frame clones, not every one. In the table there are more than 85,000 clones, approximately 82% of which are singletons. The material sequenced was peripheral blood. The receptor source for this set is a man in his fifties or sixties with active or convalescent COVID-19.

The chain joins TRBV20-1 to TRBJ1-4, with D unclear. In germline, CDR1 is DFQATT, CDR2 SNEGSKA (reference sequence). Trimming stripped 6 bases from V and 10 bases from J, with 9 bases between. The CDR3 length is 10 residues. CDR3 DNA sequence: TGCAGTGCCTGGGCCGGAAAACTGTTTTTT. The encoded protein is CSAWAGKLFF.

The rearrangement links TRBV27 to TRBJ2-1; maybe TRBD2 (5 bases). V shed 6 bases and J shed 12 bases, with 21 bases lying between them. This CDR3 is built from 14 residues. CDR1 is MNHEY, CDR2 SMNVEV, per germline (reference sequence). The CDR3 nucleotides are TGTGCCAGCAGGCCTCTAGCTGCACACGTCGGGCAGTTCTTC. Its translation: CASRPLAAHVGQFF.

The genes are TRBV24-1 and TRBJ2-3; 7 bases are shared with TRBD1. The length of the CDR3 is 16 residues. Trimming took 4 bases from V and 0 from J; bases not matched to a gene: 6. Germline CDR1 and CDR2: KGHDR and SFDVKD. CDR3 loop: CATSETGTASTDTQYF. The CDR3, as DNA: TGTGCCACCAGTGAAACCGGGACAGCTAGCACAGATACGCAGTATTTT.

V gene TRBV7-8 combines with J gene TRBJ2-1; 14 bases are shared with TRBD2. This CDR3 is 15 amino acids long. The germline gives CDR1 SGHVS, CDR2 FQNEAQ. Trimming took 7 bases from V and 7 from J; bases not matched to a gene: 6. Here the CDR3 reads CASTGRLAGGNEQFF. DNA of the CDR3: TGTGCCAGCACGGGGAGACTAGCGGGAGGGAATGAGCAGTTCTTC.

The DNA for the CDR3 is TGTGCCAGCAGCCGGACAGGGATTGGGGCCAACGTCCTGACTTTC. Amino acids: CASSRTGIGANVLTF. The chain is built from TRBV5-6 and TRBJ2-6, with 8 bases fitting TRBD1. J gave up 3 bases and V 4 bases, and 3 bases lay outside the gene matches. This CDR3 has 15 amino acids. Germline V gene data show CDR1 as SGHDT and CDR2 as YYEEEE.

This sequence joins TRBV2 and TRBJ1-2, with D unresolved. The germline V gene has CDR1 SNHLY and CDR2 FYNNEI. This CDR3 is built from 11 residues. V was cut by 9 bases and J by 6 bases, with 11 bases left in between. The CDR3 region has the DNA TGTGCCAGTTGGATCGGGGATGGCTACACCTTC. This translates into CASWIGDGYTF.

DNA of the CDR3: TGTGCCAGTAGTACGACAGGGTATGGAGTAAAACTGTTTTTT. It yields the protein CASSTTGYGVKLFF. The chain recombines TRBV19 with TRBJ1-4; 7 bases fit TRBD1. This CDR3 is 14 amino acids long. Trimming took 4 bases from V and 10 from J; bases not matched to a gene: 9. Germline V gene lookup returns CDR1 LNHDA and CDR2 SQIVND (reference sequence).

This chain connects TRBV19 to TRBJ2-7; 10 bases agree with TRBD1. Germline assignment: CDR1 LNHDA and CDR2 SQIVND (reference sequence). The CDR3 runs 15 residues. V was pared by 4 bases and J by 5 bases, with 8 bases of the junction left unmatched. CDR3 bases: TGTGCCAGTAGTAGAGGGACAGGGGAAGGAGACGAGCAGTACTTC. This translates into CASSRGTGEGDEQYF.

The chain joins TRBV13 to TRBJ1-1; perhaps TRBD1 as D (5 bases). CDR1 and CDR2 from the germline V gene are PRHDT and FYEKMQ (reference sequence). The CDR3 extends over 13 amino acids. Trimming removed 1 base at V and 11 bases at J, with 14 bases between. CDR3: CASSLAPRVKAFF. The DNA for the CDR3 is TGTGCCAGCAGCTTAGCCCCCAGGGTAAAGGCTTTCTTT.

The CDR3 DNA reads as TGCGCCAGCAGCCGGACAGGGGCCTACGAGCAGTACTTC. Its protein product is CASSRTGAYEQYF. This chain uses TRBV5-1 with TRBJ2-7; 9 bases fit TRBD1. The CDR3 is 13 residues long. V was pared by 4 bases and J by 2 bases, with 1 base of the junction left unmatched. Germline CDR1 is SGHRS and CDR2 is YFSETQ.

The rearrangement links TRBV5-6 to TRBJ1-2; D is possibly TRBD1 (5 bases). Germline CDR1 reads SGHDT; CDR2 reads YYEEEE. Deletions cut 0 bases from V and 5 bases from J, with 11 bases between. This CDR3 spans 14 amino acids. The CDR3 nucleotides are TGTGCCAGCAGCTTGGTGGGGCCTGATTATGGCTACACCTTC. Translated: CASSLVGPDYGYTF.

V and J are TRBV4-1 and TRBJ2-6; 12 positions match TRBD2. With V trimmed by 0 bases and J by 2 bases, 5 bases remained unmatched. There are 19 residues in the CDR3. Germline V gives CDR1 MGHRA, CDR2 YSYEKL. This CDR3 reads CASSQEASGRATGANVLTF. In DNA, the CDR3 is TGCGCCAGCAGCCAAGAGGCTAGCGGGAGGGCCACTGGGGCCAACGTCCTGACTTTC.

The chain recombines TRBV4-3 with TRBJ1-2; D possibly corresponds to TRBD1 (6 bases). Germline V CDR1 and CDR2: LGHNA, YSLEER. The CDR3 contains 16 residues. Trimming removed 4 bases at V and 4 bases at J, with 19 bases between. This CDR3 reads CASSPTYRVRSYGYTF. In DNA, the CDR3 is TGCGCCAGCAGCCCGACCTACAGGGTCAGGAGCTATGGCTACACCTTC.

The chain carries TRBV28 and TRBJ2-7, with 8 bases lining up with TRBD1. Germline CDR1 reads MDHEN; CDR2 reads SYDVKM. The CDR3 has 15 amino acids. With V trimmed by 3 bases and J by 2 bases, 6 bases remained unmatched. In nucleotides, the CDR3 is TGTGCCAGCAGTTTCATTGGGACAGGAGCCTACGAGCAGTACTTC. Amino acids: CASSFIGTGAYEQYF. Supplemented by reference TRBV28 and TRBJ2-7, the full variable domain reads DVKVTQSSRYLVKRTGEKVFLECVQDMDHENMFWYRQDPGLGLRLIYFSYDVKMKEKGDIPEGYSVSREKKERFSLILESASTNQTSMYLCASSFIGTGAYEQYFGPGTRLTVT.

V is TRBV5-1 and J is TRBJ1-1; D is possibly TRBD1 (5 bases). There are 14 residues in the CDR3. The germline V gene encodes CDR1 SGHRS and CDR2 YFSETQ. The germline V and J ends were trimmed by 4 bases and 5 bases, with 15 bases remaining between them. CDR3 sequence: CASSLQARGTEAFF. CDR3 sequence (DNA): TGCGCCAGCAGCCTACAGGCCCGGGGGACTGAAGCTTTCTTT.

The V call is TRBV2, the J call TRBJ2-5; 8 nucleotides line up with TRBD2. The CDR3 extends over 16 amino acids. J was trimmed by 1 base and V by 4 bases; bases with no gene match: 8. CDR1 is SNHLY, CDR2 FYNNEI, per germline. The CDR3 DNA reads as TGTGCCAGCAGTGGCCTAGCGGGCGTCTCCCAAGAGACCCAGTACTTC. It codes for CASSGLAGVSQETQYF.

The rearrangement uses TRBV18 and TRBJ2-3; TRBD2 matches 7 bases. The J segment lost 0 bases and the V segment lost 1 base, leaving 7 bases of the junction unmatched. This CDR3 comprises 17 residues. CDR1 and CDR2 from the germline V gene are KGHSH and LQKENI. Written as DNA, the CDR3 is TGTGCCAGCTCACCACAAAAGAGCGGGGCTAGCACAGATACGCAGTATTTT. Translating it yields CASSPQKSGASTDTQYF.

The chain is built from TRBV30 and TRBJ2-1; TRBD2 agrees at 7 bases. V was pared by 1 base and J by 3 bases, with 6 bases of the junction left unmatched. This CDR3 spans 15 amino acids. Germline V gives CDR1 GTSNPN, CDR2 SVGIG (reference sequence). In DNA, the CDR3 is TGTGCCTGGAGTGCCCTAGCGGTTCACTACAATGAGCAGTTCTTC. Its protein is CAWSALAVHYNEQFF.

This clone was seen a single time. V and J are TRBV3-1 (or the pseudogene TRBV3-2) and TRBJ1-1; 8 positions agree with TRBD1. Trimming took 0 bases from V and 11 from J; bases not matched to a gene: 8. Germline loops: CDR1 LGHDT, CDR2 YNNKEL (reference sequence). The CDR3 is made up of 14 amino acids. The CDR3 loop reads CASSQDRTGLRAFF. The CDR3 DNA reads TGTGCCAGCAGCCAAGATAGGACAGGGTTACGTGCTTTCTTT.

This clone was seen a few times. The chain is built from TRBV24-1 and TRBJ2-1, with 16 nucleotides matching TRBD2. The CDR3 is 18 amino acids. Germline V CDR1 and CDR2: KGHDR, SFDVKD. After removal of 5 bases from V and 6 bases from J, the junction contained 9 bases not matched to a gene. CDR3 amino acids: CATSAGTSGRASTNEQFF. In DNA form, the CDR3 reads TGTGCCACCAGTGCCGGGACTAGCGGGAGGGCATCCACCAATGAGCAGTTCTTC.

The chain uses TRBV19 and TRBJ1-6; the match to TRBD1 covers 7 bases. J lost 9 bases, V lost 6 bases, and 14 bases had no gene match. This CDR3 has 16 amino acids. Germline V gene sequence: CDR1 LNHDA, CDR2 SQIVND (reference sequence). This CDR3 reads CASSDFPGQGVSPLHF. CDR3 in DNA: TGTGCCAGTAGCGATTTTCCAGGGCAGGGGGTTTCACCCCTCCACTTT.

This chain uses TRBV6-5 with TRBJ2-5; 9 bases align to TRBD1. The CDR3 sequence is 14 residues long. Germline lookup yields CDR1 MNHEY and CDR2 SVGAGI. With 5 bases clipped from V and 5 bases from J, the junction kept 6 bases outside the gene matches. The CDR3 protein is CASSLWDRAETQYF. The CDR3 DNA follows: TGTGCCAGCAGTCTTTGGGACAGGGCTGAGACCCAGTACTTC.

This clone has more than one count but fewer than ten. CDR3 DNA: TGCGCCAGCAGTGACCACCAGACTAGCGGGAGCTACAATGAGCAGTTCTTC. It encodes CASSDHQTSGSYNEQFF. The chain couples TRBV10-2 to TRBJ2-1; TRBD2 matches 12 bases. This CDR3 is built from 17 residues. From germline, CDR1 is WSHSY and CDR2 SAAADI. Losses at the gene ends were 3 bases for V and 3 bases for J; bases not matched to a gene: 6.

V usage is TRBV2 and J usage is TRBJ2-5; 14 nucleotides align to TRBD2. V gave up 7 bases and J gave up 3 bases; unmatched junction bases: 7. The length of the CDR3 is 16 residues. Germline values: CDR1 SNHLY, CDR2 FYNNEI. This chain's CDR3 is CASKSSGLAGEETQYF. DNA of the CDR3: TGTGCCAGCAAGTCCTCGGGACTAGCGGGAGAAGAGACCCAGTACTTC.

In this sample, this clone turned up once. The chain combines TRBV27 with TRBJ2-2, with D possibly matching TRBD1 (5 bases). The CDR3 is 16 residues long. CDR1 MNHEY and CDR2 SMNVEV come from the germline V gene (reference sequence). Trimming removed 2 bases at V and 2 bases at J, with 12 bases between. The CDR3 DNA reads as TGTGCCAGCAGTTTAAGGGGTCTAGTCAACACCGGGGAGCTGTTTTTT. The encoded protein is CASSLRGLVNTGELFF.

This chain links TRBV27 with TRBJ1-5, with D unresolved. From germline, CDR1 is MNHEY and CDR2 SMNVEV (reference sequence). The length of the CDR3 is 15 residues. V was trimmed by 6 bases and J by 0 bases, leaving 12 bases between them. The CDR3 bases are TGTGCCAGCAGCCCCCTCTCCTATAGCAATCAGCCCCAGCATTTT. Encoded protein: CASSPLSYSNQPQHF.

The chain employs TRBV7-9 and TRBJ1-2; a possible D gene is TRBD1 (5 bases). This CDR3 spans 12 amino acids. V dropped 6 bases and J dropped 4 bases, with 9 bases sitting between them. Germline values: CDR1 SEHNR, CDR2 FQNEAQ (reference sequence). CDR3 loop: CASSLQVYGYTF. As DNA, the CDR3 is TGTGCCAGCAGTCTACAGGTCTATGGCTACACCTTC.

Turning to this clone: This sample also contains other DNA sequences that code for the same CDR3. This chain links TRBV24-1 with TRBJ1-2; 7 nucleotides agree with TRBD1. The germline V gene encodes CDR1 KGHDR and CDR2 SFDVKD. CDR3 length: 14 amino acids. The trim removed 3 bases at V and 2 bases at J, leaving 2 bases unmatched. The CDR3 DNA reads as TGTGCCACCAGTGATCAGGACAGGAACTATGGCTACACCTTC. It codes for CATSDQDRNYGYTF.

For this clone: Other nucleotide sequences from this sample produce the same CDR3. The J gene is TRBJ1-1, the V gene TRBV14, with a tentative D call TRBD1 (5 bases). Germline loops: CDR1 SGHDN, CDR2 FVKESK. This CDR3 contains 14 residues. V lost 3 bases and J lost 0, with 8 bases in between. CDR3 region: CASSQAGMNTEAFF. The CDR3 DNA follows: TGTGCCAGCAGCCAGGCAGGGATGAACACTGAAGCTTTCTTT.

This clone was counted at least ten times. The rearrangement uses TRBV18 and TRBJ2-7; 7 nucleotides agree with TRBD1. Unmatched junction bases numbered 7, after V lost 3 bases and J lost 5 bases. The CDR3 has 14 residues. CDR1 is KGHSH, CDR2 LQKENI, per germline. CDR3 nucleotides: TGTGCCAGCTCACCTCGGACAGGCTCTGACGAGCAGTACGTC. It yields the protein CASSPRTGSDEQYV.

V gene TRBV5-1 combines with J gene TRBJ2-1; unclear D gene. Germline V lookup: CDR1 SGHRS, CDR2 YFSETQ. Trimming pared 0 bases from V and 4 bases from J, leaving 5 bases between. This CDR3 comprises 13 residues. The CDR3 DNA sequence: TGCGCCAGCAGCTTGGGACAATACAATGAGCAGTTCTTC. Its translation is CASSLGQYNEQFF.